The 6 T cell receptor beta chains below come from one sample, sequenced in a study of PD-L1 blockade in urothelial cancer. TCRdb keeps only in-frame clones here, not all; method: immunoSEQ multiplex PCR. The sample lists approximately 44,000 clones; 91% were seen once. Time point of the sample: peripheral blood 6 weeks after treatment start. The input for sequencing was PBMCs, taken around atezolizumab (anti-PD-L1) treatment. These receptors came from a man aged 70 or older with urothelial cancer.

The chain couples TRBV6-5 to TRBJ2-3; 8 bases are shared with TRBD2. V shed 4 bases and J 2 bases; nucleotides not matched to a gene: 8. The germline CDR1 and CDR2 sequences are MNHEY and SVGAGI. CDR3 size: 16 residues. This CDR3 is CASSFSGGAPTDTQYF. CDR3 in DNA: TGTGCCAGCAGTTTCTCCGGGGGGGCCCCCACAGATACGCAGTATTTT.

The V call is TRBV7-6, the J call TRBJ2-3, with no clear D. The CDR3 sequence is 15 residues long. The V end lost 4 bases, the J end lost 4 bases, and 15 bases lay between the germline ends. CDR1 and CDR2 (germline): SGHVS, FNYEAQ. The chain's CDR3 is CASSSSGRSPDTQYF. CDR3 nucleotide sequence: TGTGCCAGCAGCTCCAGTGGTCGGAGTCCAGATACGCAGTATTTT.

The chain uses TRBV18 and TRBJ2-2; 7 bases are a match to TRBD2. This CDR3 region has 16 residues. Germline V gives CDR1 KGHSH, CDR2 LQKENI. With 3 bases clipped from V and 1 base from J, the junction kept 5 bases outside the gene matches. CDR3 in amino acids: CASSPSSGKNTGELFF. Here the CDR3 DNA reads TGTGCCAGCTCACCCTCTAGCGGAAAGAACACCGGGGAGCTGTTTTTT.

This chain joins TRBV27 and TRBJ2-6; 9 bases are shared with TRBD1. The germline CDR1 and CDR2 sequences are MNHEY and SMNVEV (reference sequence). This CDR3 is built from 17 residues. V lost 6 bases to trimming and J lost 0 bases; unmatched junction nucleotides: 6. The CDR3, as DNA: TGTGCCAGCAGCCCGGGACAGGGTCGCTCTGGGGCCAACGTCCTGACTTTC. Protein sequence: CASSPGQGRSGANVLTF.

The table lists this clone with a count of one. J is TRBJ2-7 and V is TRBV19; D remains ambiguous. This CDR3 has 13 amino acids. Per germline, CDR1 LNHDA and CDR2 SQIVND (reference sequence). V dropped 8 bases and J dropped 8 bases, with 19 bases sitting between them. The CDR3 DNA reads TGTGCCAGTTGGTCCGGGTCACCCTCGAAGCAGTACTTC. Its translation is CASWSGSPSKQYF. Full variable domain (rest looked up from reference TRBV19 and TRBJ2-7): DGGITQSPKYLFRKEGQNVTLSCEQNLNHDAMYWYRQDPGQGLRLIYYSQIVNDFQKGDIAEGYSVSREKKESFPLTVTSAQKNPTAFYLCASWSGSPSKQYFGPGTRLTVT.

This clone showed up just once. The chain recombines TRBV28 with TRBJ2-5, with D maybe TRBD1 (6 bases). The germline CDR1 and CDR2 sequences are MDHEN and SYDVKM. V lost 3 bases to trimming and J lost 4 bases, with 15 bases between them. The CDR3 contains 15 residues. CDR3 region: CASSFSRGLVETQYF. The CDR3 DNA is TGTGCCAGCAGTTTCTCCAGGGGCCTGGTAGAGACCCAGTACTTC.